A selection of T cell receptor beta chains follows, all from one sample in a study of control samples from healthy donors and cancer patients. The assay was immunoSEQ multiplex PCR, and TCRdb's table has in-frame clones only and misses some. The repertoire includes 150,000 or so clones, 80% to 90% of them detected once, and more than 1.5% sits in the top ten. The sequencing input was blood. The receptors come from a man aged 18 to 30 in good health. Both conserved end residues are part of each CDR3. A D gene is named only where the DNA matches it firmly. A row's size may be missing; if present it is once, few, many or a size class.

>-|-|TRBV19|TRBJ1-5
CASSIDLRIQPQHF
TGTGCCAGTAGTATAGATTTACGGATTCAGCCCCAGCATTTT
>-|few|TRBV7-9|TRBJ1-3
CASSATRFRGQGGNTIYF
TGTGCCAGCAGCGCTACGCGATTCAGGGGCCAGGGTGGAAACACCATATATTTT
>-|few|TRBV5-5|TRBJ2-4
CASSLGRALGGVQYF
TGTGCCAGCAGCTTGGGCAGGGCCCTAGGAGGTGTTCAGTACTTC
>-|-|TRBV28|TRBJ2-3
CASGRLAAGGTDTQYF
TGTGCCAGCGGGAGATTGGCGGCTGGAGGCACAGATACGCAGTATTTT
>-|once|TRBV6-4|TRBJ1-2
CASVFWRSGYTF
TGTGCCAGCGTGTTCTGGAGGTCGGGCTACACCTTC
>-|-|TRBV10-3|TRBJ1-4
CAISAGQYEKLFF
TGTGCCATCAGTGCTGGACAGTATGAAAAACTGTTTTTT
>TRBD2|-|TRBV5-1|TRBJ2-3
CASSLTGGGNYRTDTQYF
TGCGCCAGCAGCTTGACCGGGGGAGGGAATTATAGGACAGATACGCAGTATTTT
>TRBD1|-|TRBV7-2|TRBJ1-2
CASSLGAGTGYRNYGYTF
TGTGCCAGCAGCTTAGGGGCCGGGACAGGATATCGGAACTATGGCTACACCTTC
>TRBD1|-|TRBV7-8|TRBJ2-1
CASRGTAGNEQFF
TGTGCCAGCAGAGGGACAGCCGGAAATGAGCAGTTCTTC
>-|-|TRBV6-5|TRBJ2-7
CASTIGTSGGEQYF
TGTGCCAGCACCATCGGGACCTCCGGTGGAGAGCAGTACTTC
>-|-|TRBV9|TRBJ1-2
CASSVASRNYGYTF
TGTGCCAGCAGCGTAGCTAGCCGGAACTATGGCTACACCTTC
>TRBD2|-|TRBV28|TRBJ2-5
CASSLGGVGSRVLWETQYF
TGTGCCAGCAGTTTGGGGGGGGTTGGGTCTCGTGTTCTGTGGGAGACCCAGTACTTC
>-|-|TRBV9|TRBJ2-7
CASSGGPAGTYEQYF
TGTGCCAGCAGCGGTGGTCCGGCAGGTACCTACGAGCAGTACTTC
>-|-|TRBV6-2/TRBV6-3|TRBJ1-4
CASSYGGPLEKLFF
TGTGCCAGCAGTTACGGGGGACCGCTGGAAAAACTGTTTTTT
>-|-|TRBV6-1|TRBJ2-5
CASSEGAGIEETQYF
TGTGCCAGCAGTGAAGGGGCAGGGATCGAAGAGACCCAGTACTTC
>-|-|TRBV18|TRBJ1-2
CASSPRMTNYGYTF
TGTGCCAGCTCACCCAGGATGACTAACTATGGCTACACCTTC
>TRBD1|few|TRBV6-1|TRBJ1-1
CASSDRGRDTEAFF
TGTGCCAGCAGTGACAGGGGGCGCGACACTGAAGCTTTCTTT
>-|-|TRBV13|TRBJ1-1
CASSRGEGGNTEAFF
TGTGCCAGCAGCAGGGGGGAGGGAGGGAACACTGAAGCTTTCTTT
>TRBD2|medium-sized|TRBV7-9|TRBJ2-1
CASSRTSGGYNEQFF
TGTGCCAGCAGCCGGACTAGCGGGGGATACAATGAGCAGTTCTTC
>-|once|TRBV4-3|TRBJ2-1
CASSPAGALLFEQFF
TGCGCCAGCAGCCCGGCGGGGGCCCTTCTGTTTGAGCAGTTCTTC
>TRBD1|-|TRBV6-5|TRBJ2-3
CASREEGAKDTQYF
TGTGCCAGTCGCGAAGAGGGGGCGAAAGATACGCAGTATTTT
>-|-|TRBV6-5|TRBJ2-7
CASSYEARGIYEQYF
TGTGCCAGCAGTTACGAGGCTAGAGGTATCTACGAGCAGTACTTC
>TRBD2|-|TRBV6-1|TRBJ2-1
CASSDARLAGENEQFF
TGTGCCAGCAGTGACGCGAGGCTAGCGGGGGAGAATGAGCAGTTCTTC
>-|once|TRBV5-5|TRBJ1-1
CASSLTVPEAFF
TGTGCCAGCAGCTTGACGGTACCTGAAGCTTTCTTT
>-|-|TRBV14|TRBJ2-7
CASSQGGSRIYEQYF
TGTGCCAGCAGCCAAGGGGGCTCCAGAATCTACGAGCAGTACTTC
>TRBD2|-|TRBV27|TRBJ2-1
CASRTGGSYNEQFF
TGTGCCAGCAGAACCGGGGGGTCGTACAATGAGCAGTTCTTC
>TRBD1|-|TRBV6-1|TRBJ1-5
CASSEAVGQGYSNQPQHF
TGTGCCAGCAGTGAAGCGGTTGGACAGGGCTATAGCAATCAGCCCCAGCATTTT
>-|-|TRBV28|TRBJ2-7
CASSSTNRRGSHEQYF
TGTGCCAGCAGTTCTACCAACCGACGGGGGTCCCACGAGCAGTACTTC
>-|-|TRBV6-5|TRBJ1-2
CASSPGMLGYTF
TGTGCCAGCAGCCCAGGGATGCTGGGCTACACCTTC
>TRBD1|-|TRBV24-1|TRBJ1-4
CATSDSPGGDEKLFF
TGTGCCACCAGTGATAGTCCAGGGGGAGATGAAAAACTGTTTTTT
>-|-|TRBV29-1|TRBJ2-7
CSVEGRGGYEQYF
TGCAGCGTTGAAGGCAGGGGAGGGTACGAGCAGTACTTC
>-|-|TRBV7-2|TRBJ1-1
CASSSLKSREAFF
TGTGCCAGCAGCTCCCTCAAATCTAGGGAGGCTTTCTTT
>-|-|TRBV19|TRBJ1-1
CASSFHPEMNTEAFF
TGTGCCAGTAGTTTCCATCCAGAGATGAACACTGAAGCTTTCTTT
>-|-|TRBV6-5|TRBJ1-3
CATSTDRSSGNTIYF
TGTGCCACCTCTACGGACCGGAGCTCTGGAAACACCATATATTTT
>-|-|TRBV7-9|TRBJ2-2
CASSGTGTTGELFF
TGTGCCAGCAGCGGAACAGGGACCACCGGGGAGCTGTTTTTT
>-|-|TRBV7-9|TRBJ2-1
CASSLMGQKVYNEQFF
TGTGCCAGCAGCTTAATGGGTCAGAAGGTCTACAATGAGCAGTTCTTC
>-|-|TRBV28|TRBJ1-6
CASGERGRSNSPLHF
TGTGCCAGCGGGGAAAGGGGCCGTAGTAATTCACCCCTCCACTTT
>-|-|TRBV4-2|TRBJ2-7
CASSQDVSVAGTPYEQYF
TGTGCCAGCAGCCAAGATGTCTCGGTGGCGGGGACACCCTACGAGCAGTACTTC
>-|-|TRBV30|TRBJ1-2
CAWSVLGDGYTF
TGTGCCTGGAGTGTACTCGGGGATGGCTACACCTTC
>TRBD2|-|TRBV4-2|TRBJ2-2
CASSQELGGTGELFF
TGTGCCAGCAGCCAAGAATTGGGGGGGACCGGGGAGCTGTTTTTT
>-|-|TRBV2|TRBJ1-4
CASREAALLREKLFF
TGTGCCAGCAGAGAAGCCGCCCTCCTGCGAGAAAAACTGTTTTTT
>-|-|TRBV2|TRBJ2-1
CASKTRVSYNEQFF
TGTGCCAGCAAAACTAGAGTTTCCTACAATGAGCAGTTCTTC
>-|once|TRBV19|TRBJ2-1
CASSISLGRADEQFF
TGTGCCAGTAGTATTTCACTAGGTCGGGCGGATGAGCAGTTCTTC